This is a list of T cell receptor beta chains from one sample in a study of neoadjuvant anti-PD-1 for oral cavity cancer. Generated by immunoSEQ multiplex PCR, the TCRdb table keeps only in-frame clones and is missing some. The sample has 72,000 or so clones, 65% to 85% seen once. Sequencing was performed on PBMCs, taken before nivolumab (anti-PD-1) treatment. Every receptor here comes from a person aged 35-79 years with oral cavity squamous cell carcinoma. Both conserved end residues are part of each CDR3. The D gene is left open where the match is weak. Only part of the rows carry a size: once, few, many, or a class if the clone is expanded.

j_call clone_size v_call d_call cdr3_nt cdr3_aa
TRBJ1-2 - TRBV19 - TGTGCCAGTAGTCCCGACAGGATCTATGGCTACACCTTC CASSPDRIYGYTF
TRBJ2-1 - TRBV10-3 TRBD2 TGTGCCATCAGTGAGTCGATACTAGCGTTCGATGAGCAGTTCTTC CAISESILAFDEQFF
TRBJ2-7 few TRBV29-1 - TGCAGCGTCTCGAGTGGGGACGAGCAGTACTTC CSVSSGDEQYF
TRBJ2-3 - TRBV5-1 - TGCGCCAGCAGCTCATCCCCGGGGCGATACCTCACAGATACGCAGTATTTT CASSSSPGRYLTDTQYF
TRBJ2-7 - TRBV4-1 - TGCGCCAGCAGCCAAGATCGGAGGGGGAAGCAGTACTTC CASSQDRRGKQYF
TRBJ2-1 - TRBV25-1 TRBD2 TGTGCCAGCAGTATTAGCGGGGCATCCTACAATGAGCAGTTCTTC CASSISGASYNEQFF
TRBJ2-5 - TRBV2 - TGTGCCAGCACCCCACAGGGGGGGGGCCACGAGACCCAGTACTTC CASTPQGGGHETQYF
TRBJ1-4 - TRBV4-1 - TGCGCCAGCAGCCAAGATTTACAGGGTGGTAATGAAAAACTGTTTTTT CASSQDLQGGNEKLFF
TRBJ2-1 - TRBV30 - TGTGCCTGGAGTCTGACTAGCAATGAGCAGTTCTTC CAWSLTSNEQFF
TRBJ1-2 - TRBV7-8 - TGTGCCAGCAGCCGACGAGGGACGGAGTCTCTTAACTATGGCTACACCTTC CASSRRGTESLNYGYTF
TRBJ1-5 few TRBV7-2 TRBD1 TGTGCCAGCAGCTCCGAACAGGGGGCTTGGCAGCCCCAGCATTTT CASSSEQGAWQPQHF
TRBJ2-7 - TRBV6-1 TRBD1 TGTGCCAGCCGACAGGGTATAATCTACGAGCAGTACTTC CASRQGIIYEQYF
TRBJ1-4 - TRBV29-1 - TGCAGTATCGGGATGCGGGGAGAAAAACTGTTTTTT CSIGMRGEKLFF
TRBJ1-2 - TRBV7-9 - TGTGCCAGCAGCCGAAACAGGGAGGATGGCTACACCTTC CASSRNREDGYTF
TRBJ2-1 - TRBV25-1 TRBD2 TGTGCCAGCACCCCCGGGGGGGCGTATGAGCAGTTCTTC CASTPGGAYEQFF
TRBJ2-7 - TRBV6-1 TRBD2 TGTGCCAGCAGAGATAGCGGGAGTGTGTACGAGCAGTACTTC CASRDSGSVYEQYF
TRBJ2-5 few TRBV5-4 TRBD2 TGTGCCAGCAGCTTGATTCGGGGGGGCGCCCCGGAGACCCAGTACTTC CASSLIRGGAPETQYF
TRBJ1-6 - TRBV6-5 - TGTGCCAGCAGTTACTACCCCGGGGGTTATTCACCCCTCCACTTT CASSYYPGGYSPLHF
TRBJ2-1 - TRBV19 TRBD2 TGTGCCAGTAGTATAGCTAGCGGGAGGCCAAGCAATGAGCAGTTCTTC CASSIASGRPSNEQFF
TRBJ1-2 - TRBV4-2 TRBD1 TGTGCCAGCAGCCATGGACAGGGAGAGAACTATGGCTACACCTTC CASSHGQGENYGYTF
TRBJ2-3 - TRBV5-1 - TGCGCCAGCAGCCACTCCTGGGGGCCATTTGCGAACCGTACGCAGTATTTT CASSHSWGPFANRTQYF
TRBJ2-1 - TRBV28 - TGTGCCAGCTCAGTCTACAATGAGCAGTTCTTC CASSVYNEQFF
TRBJ1-2 - TRBV28 - TGTGCCAGCAGGCCTGGTCCCGATAACTATGGCTACACCTTC CASRPGPDNYGYTF
TRBJ2-3 - TRBV6-1 - TGTGCCAGCAGTGTAGGGTTAGGAGATACGCAGTATTTT CASSVGLGDTQYF
TRBJ2-3 - TRBV6-5 TRBD1 TGTGCCAGCAGCCTTACTGGGACAGGGGGATATACGCAGTATTTT CASSLTGTGGYTQYF
TRBJ2-7 - TRBV10-1 - TGCGCCAGCAGTGAGTCCCCGGGGGCGAACTCCTACGAGCAGTACTTC CASSESPGANSYEQYF
TRBJ1-2 - TRBV2 - TGTGCCAGCAGTGAGGGGGCAAATAACTATGGCTACACCTTC CASSEGANNYGYTF
TRBJ2-1 - TRBV30 TRBD2 TGTGCCTGGAGCGGGGGGGAAGTTGAGCAGTTCTTC CAWSGGEVEQFF
TRBJ2-1 - TRBV4-1 - TGCGCCAGCAGCCGCCCATTGGAACGGAATGAGCAGTTCTTC CASSRPLERNEQFF
TRBJ1-4 - TRBV5-1 - TGCGCCAGCAGAACAGGAACAAAACTGTTTTTT CASRTGTKLFF
TRBJ2-1 - TRBV5-4 TRBD2 TGTGCCAGCAGCGTCAGCGGGGGACCCTACAATGAGCAGTTCTTC CASSVSGGPYNEQFF
TRBJ2-7 - TRBV6-6 - TGTGCCAGCAGTTACACTTGGGCAGGGAAATCCTACGAGCAGTACTTC CASSYTWAGKSYEQYF
TRBJ2-1 - TRBV5-1 - TGCGCCAGCAGCTCGTCCACGACTCCCAATGAGCAGTTCTTC CASSSSTTPNEQFF
TRBJ1-4 - TRBV5-6 - TGTGCCAGCAGCTTGGATCGAGAATATAATGAAAAACTGTTTTTT CASSLDREYNEKLFF
TRBJ1-1 once TRBV6-5 - TGTGCCAGCATGAGTTGGCAGCAGCACACTGAAGCTTTCTTT CASMSWQQHTEAFF
TRBJ2-3 - TRBV7-3 - TGTGCCAGCAGCTTATCAGGGGCCGCAGATACGCAGTATTTT CASSLSGAADTQYF
TRBJ1-1 once TRBV5-1 - TGCGCCAGCAGCTTGGATACAGGGATGAACACTGAAGCTTTCTTT CASSLDTGMNTEAFF
TRBJ2-3 - TRBV5-4 TRBD1 TGTGCCAGCAGCCGGGACAGAGCCACAGATACGCAGTATTTT CASSRDRATDTQYF
TRBJ1-2 - TRBV30 TRBD1 TGTGCCTGGAGTGTACGGAGGACAGGTTCCTTTCCGCGGGGCTACACCTTC CAWSVRRTGSFPRGYTF
TRBJ2-3 - TRBV5-1 - TGCGCCAGCAGCTTGGTGCCAGATACGCAGTATTTT CASSLVPDTQYF
TRBJ1-5 - TRBV30 TRBD1 TGTGCCTGGAGTCCGGACCGGACAGGGGAGCTATGGGGGGACCAGCCCCAGCATTTT CAWSPDRTGELWGDQPQHF
TRBJ1-1 - TRBV6-1 - TGTGCCAGTAGACGGGGTTTTGGAGGGACTGAAGCTTTCTTT CASRRGFGGTEAFF
TRBJ1-2 - TRBV2 - TGTGCCAGCAGTGCTGAGGGGGGCTATGGCTACACCTTC CASSAEGGYGYTF
TRBJ1-5 - TRBV30 TRBD1 TGTGCCTGGAGTTACGGACAGGGTCAGCCCCAGCATTTT CAWSYGQGQPQHF
TRBJ2-7 once TRBV2 - TGTGCCAGCAGTGAAAATCTGGGGAGGCCCACCGAGCAGTACTTC CASSENLGRPTEQYF
TRBJ1-5 few TRBV19 - TGTGCCAGTAGGACGGTGTGGACGGCCGGCCGCAATCAGCCCCAGCATTTT CASRTVWTAGRNQPQHF
TRBJ2-1 - TRBV7-3 TRBD2 TGTGCCAGCAGCGAGACTAGCGGGAGCGCGGGTGAGCAGTTCTTC CASSETSGSAGEQFF
TRBJ2-7 - TRBV9 TRBD1 TGTGCCAGCAGCGTGGGGACAGCCTTAACCTACGAGCAGTACTTC CASSVGTALTYEQYF
TRBJ2-2 - TRBV6-6 TRBD2 TGTGCCAGCAGTTACTCGCGGGGGGCCGGGGAGCTGTTTTTT CASSYSRGAGELFF
TRBJ1-5 - TRBV7-6 TRBD1 TGTGCCAGCCCATCTGAAACGGTGAGTAGGGGGCTTATATGTAGCAATCAGCCCCAGCATTTT CASPSETVSRGLICSNQPQHF
TRBJ2-5 - TRBV19 - TGTGCCAGTAGTCGACATAGAGACCAAGAGACCCAGTACTTC CASSRHRDQETQYF
TRBJ1-2 - TRBV19 - TGTGCCAGTAGTATCCCGATGAGGGGCTTAGGAGGCTACACCTTC CASSIPMRGLGGYTF
TRBJ2-1 few TRBV6-5 TRBD1 TGTGCCAGCAGTTACCTACAGGGGCGAGGAAACAATGAGCAGTTCTTC CASSYLQGRGNNEQFF
TRBJ1-6 - TRBV29-1 - TGCAGCGTCGCCGGGACGGGTTTTAATTCACCCCTCCACTTT CSVAGTGFNSPLHF
TRBJ2-5 - TRBV30 TRBD2 TGTGCCTGGGGACTAGCGGGAGTCTTGGAGACCCAGTACTTC CAWGLAGVLETQYF
TRBJ1-1 - TRBV15 TRBD1 TGTGCTACCAGCAGAGCGGACAGGGGTCATGAAGCTTTCTTT CATSRADRGHEAFF
TRBJ2-2 - TRBV2 TRBD2 TGTGCCAGCAACCAGGGACTAGCGCGCGCCGGGGAGCTGTTTTTT CASNQGLARAGELFF
TRBJ2-2 - TRBV6-1 TRBD1 TGTGCCAGCAGTAAGGGGGCCGGGTCCGGGGAGCTGTTTTTT CASSKGAGSGELFF
TRBJ2-3 - TRBV7-6 TRBD2 TGTGCCAGCAGCTTTGCGGGGGGCATGGGAGATACGCAGTATTTT CASSFAGGMGDTQYF